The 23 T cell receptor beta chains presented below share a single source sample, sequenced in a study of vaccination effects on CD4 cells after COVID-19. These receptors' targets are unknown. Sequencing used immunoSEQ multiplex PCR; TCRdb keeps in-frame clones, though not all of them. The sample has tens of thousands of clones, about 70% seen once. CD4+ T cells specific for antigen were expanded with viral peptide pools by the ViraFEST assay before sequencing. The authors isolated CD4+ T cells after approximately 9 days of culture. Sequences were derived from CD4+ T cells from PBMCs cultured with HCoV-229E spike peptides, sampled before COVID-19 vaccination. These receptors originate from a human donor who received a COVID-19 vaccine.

CDR3 protein: CASSPVGAPNTGELFF. The CDR3 nucleotides read TGTGCCAGCTCACCGGTCGGGGCCCCGAACACCGGGGAGCTGTTTTTT. The chain joins TRBV18 to TRBJ2-2; possibly TRBD1 or TRBD2 for D (5 bases each). Germline V gene lookup returns CDR1 KGHSH and CDR2 LQKENI. Trimming removed 3 bases from V and 0 bases from J, with 11 bases in between. CDR3 length: 16 residues.

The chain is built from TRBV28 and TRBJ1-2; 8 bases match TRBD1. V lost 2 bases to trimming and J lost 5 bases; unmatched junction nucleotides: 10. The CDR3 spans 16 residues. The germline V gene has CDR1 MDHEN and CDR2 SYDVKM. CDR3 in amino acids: CASSLIPMGQVYGYTF. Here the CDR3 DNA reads TGTGCCAGCAGTTTAATCCCGATGGGACAGGTGTATGGCTACACCTTC.

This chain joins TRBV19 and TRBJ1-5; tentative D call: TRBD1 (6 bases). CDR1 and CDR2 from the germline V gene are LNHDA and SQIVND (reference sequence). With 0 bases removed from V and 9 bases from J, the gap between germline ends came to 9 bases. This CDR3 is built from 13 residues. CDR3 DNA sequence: TGTGCCAGTAGTATAGAGGGGGCAGGGCCCCAGCATTTT. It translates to CASSIEGAGPQHF.

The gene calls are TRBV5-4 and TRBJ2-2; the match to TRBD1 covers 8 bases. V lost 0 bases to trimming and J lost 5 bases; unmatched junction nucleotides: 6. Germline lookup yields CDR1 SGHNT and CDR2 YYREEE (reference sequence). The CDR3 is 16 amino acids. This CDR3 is CASSLGAGGATGELFF. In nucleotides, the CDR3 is TGTGCCAGCAGCTTGGGGGCAGGGGGCGCAACCGGGGAGCTGTTTTTT.

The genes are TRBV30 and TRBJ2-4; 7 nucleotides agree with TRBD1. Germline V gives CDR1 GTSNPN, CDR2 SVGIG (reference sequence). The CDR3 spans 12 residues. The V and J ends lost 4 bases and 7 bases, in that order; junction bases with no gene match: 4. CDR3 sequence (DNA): TGTGCCTGGACCGACAGGGATAACATTCAGTACTTC. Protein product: CAWTDRDNIQYF.

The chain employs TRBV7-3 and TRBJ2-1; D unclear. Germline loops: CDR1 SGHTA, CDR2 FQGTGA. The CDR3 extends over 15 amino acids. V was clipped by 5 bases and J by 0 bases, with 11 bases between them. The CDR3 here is CASSPGRSSYNEQFF. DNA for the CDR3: TGTGCCAGCAGCCCCGGACGAAGCTCCTACAATGAGCAGTTCTTC.

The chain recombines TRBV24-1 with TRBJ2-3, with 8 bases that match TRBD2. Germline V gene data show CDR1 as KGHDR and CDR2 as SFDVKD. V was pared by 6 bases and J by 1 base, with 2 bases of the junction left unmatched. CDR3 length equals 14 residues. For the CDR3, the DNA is TGTGCCACCAGTCGAGCGGGGGGCACAGATACGCAGTATTTT. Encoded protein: CATSRAGGTDTQYF.

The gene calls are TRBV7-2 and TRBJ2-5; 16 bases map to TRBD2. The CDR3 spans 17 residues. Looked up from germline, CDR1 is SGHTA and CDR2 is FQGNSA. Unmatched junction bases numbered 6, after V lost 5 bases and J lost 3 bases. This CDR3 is CASSKTGTSGGEETQYF. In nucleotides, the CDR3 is TGTGCCAGCAGCAAAACCGGGACTAGCGGGGGGGAAGAGACCCAGTACTTC.

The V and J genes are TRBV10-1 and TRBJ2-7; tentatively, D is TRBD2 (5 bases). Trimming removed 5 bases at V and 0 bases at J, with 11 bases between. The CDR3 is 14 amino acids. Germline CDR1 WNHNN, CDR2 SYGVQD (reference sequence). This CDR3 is CASSRGFNSYEQYV. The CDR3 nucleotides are TGCGCCAGCAGTCGGGGTTTTAACTCCTACGAGCAGTACGTC.

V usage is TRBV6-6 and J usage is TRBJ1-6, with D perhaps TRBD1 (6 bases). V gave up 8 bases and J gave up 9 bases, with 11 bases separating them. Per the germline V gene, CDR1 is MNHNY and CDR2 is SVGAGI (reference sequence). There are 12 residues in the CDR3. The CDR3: CASSDSPSPLHF. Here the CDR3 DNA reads TGTGCCAGCTCGGACAGCCCTTCACCCCTCCACTTT.

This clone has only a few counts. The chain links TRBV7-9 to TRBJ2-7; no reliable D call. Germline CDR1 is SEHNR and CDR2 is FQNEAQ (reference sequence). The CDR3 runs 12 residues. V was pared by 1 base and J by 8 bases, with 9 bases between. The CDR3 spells CASSLEGYKQYV. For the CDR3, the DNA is TGTGCCAGCAGCTTAGAAGGCTATAAGCAGTACGTC.

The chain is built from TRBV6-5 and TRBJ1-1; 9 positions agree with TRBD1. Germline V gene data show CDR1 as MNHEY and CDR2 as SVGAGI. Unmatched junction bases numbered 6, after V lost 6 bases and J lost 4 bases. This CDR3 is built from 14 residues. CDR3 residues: CASRTGGLATEAFF. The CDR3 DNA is TGTGCCAGCAGAACAGGGGGCCTGGCCACTGAAGCTTTCTTT.

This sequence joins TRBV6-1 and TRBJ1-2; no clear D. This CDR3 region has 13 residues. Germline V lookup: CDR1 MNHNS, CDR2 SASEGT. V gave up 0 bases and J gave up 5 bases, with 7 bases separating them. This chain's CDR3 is CASSEAGEYGYTF. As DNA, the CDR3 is TGTGCCAGCAGTGAAGCTGGGGAGTATGGCTACACCTTC.

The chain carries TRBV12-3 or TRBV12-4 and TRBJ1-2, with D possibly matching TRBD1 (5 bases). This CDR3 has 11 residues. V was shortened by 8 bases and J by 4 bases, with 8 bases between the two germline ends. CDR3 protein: CASGTGYGYTF. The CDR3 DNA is TGTGCCAGCGGTACAGGCTATGGCTACACCTTC.

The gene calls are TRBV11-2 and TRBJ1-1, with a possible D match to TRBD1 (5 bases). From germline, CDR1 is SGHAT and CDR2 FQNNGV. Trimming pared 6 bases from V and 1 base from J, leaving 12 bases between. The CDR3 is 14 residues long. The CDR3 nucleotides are TGTGCCAGCAGTCTATGGGGGACGAACACTGAAGCTTTCTTT. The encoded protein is CASSLWGTNTEAFF.

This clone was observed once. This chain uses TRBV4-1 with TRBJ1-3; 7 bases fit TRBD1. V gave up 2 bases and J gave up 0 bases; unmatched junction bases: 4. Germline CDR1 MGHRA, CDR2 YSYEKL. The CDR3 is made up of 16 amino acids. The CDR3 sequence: CASSQTGVSSGNTIYF. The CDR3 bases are TGCGCCAGCAGCCAAACAGGGGTAAGCTCTGGAAACACCATATATTTT.

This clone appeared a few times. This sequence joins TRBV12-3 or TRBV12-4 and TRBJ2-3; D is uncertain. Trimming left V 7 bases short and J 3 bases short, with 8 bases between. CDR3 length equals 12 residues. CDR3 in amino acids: CASTANTDTQYF. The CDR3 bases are TGTGCCAGCACCGCCAATACAGATACGCAGTATTTT.

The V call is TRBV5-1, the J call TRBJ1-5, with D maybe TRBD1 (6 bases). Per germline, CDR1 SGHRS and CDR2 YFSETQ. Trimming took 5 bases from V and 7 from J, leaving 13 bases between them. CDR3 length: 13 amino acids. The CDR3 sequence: CASRQGPRQPQHF. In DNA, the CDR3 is TGCGCCAGCAGACAGGGCCCCAGGCAGCCCCAGCATTTT.

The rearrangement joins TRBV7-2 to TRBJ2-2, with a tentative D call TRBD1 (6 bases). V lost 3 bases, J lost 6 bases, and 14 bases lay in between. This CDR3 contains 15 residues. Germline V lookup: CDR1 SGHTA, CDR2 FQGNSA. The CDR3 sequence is CASSFTGSISGELFF. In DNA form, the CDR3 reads TGTGCCAGCAGCTTTACAGGGTCAATATCCGGGGAGCTGTTTTTT.

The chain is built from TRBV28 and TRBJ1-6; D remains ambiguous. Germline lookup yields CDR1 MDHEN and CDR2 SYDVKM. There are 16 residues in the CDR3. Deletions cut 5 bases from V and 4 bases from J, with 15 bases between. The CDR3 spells CASSDGWGRYNSPLHF. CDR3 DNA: TGTGCCAGCAGTGATGGCTGGGGTCGTTATAATTCACCCCTCCACTTT.

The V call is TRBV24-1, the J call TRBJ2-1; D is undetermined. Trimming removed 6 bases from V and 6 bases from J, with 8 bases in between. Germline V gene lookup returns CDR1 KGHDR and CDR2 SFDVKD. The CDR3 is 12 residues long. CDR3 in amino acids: CATSIESNEQFF. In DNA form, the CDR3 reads TGTGCCACCAGTATTGAGAGCAATGAGCAGTTCTTC.

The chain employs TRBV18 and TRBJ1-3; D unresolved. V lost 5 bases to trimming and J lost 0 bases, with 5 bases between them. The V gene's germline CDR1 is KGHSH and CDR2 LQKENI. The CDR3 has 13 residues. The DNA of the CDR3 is TGTGCCAGCTCATACGGCTCTGGAAACACCATATATTTT. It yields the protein CASSYGSGNTIYF. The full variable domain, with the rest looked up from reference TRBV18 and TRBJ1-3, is NAGVMQNPRHLVRRRGQEARLRCSPMKGHSHVYWYRQLPEEGLKFMVYLQKENIIDESGMPKERFSAEFPKEGPSILRIQQVVRGDSAAYFCASSYGSGNTIYFGEGSWLTVV.

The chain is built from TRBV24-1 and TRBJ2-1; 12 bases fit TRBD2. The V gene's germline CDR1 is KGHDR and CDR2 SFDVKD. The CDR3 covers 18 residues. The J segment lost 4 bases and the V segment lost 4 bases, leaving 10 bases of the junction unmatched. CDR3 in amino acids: CATSDLPLAGGKYNEQFF. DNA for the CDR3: TGTGCCACCAGTGACCTCCCTCTAGCGGGGGGGAAATACAATGAGCAGTTCTTC.